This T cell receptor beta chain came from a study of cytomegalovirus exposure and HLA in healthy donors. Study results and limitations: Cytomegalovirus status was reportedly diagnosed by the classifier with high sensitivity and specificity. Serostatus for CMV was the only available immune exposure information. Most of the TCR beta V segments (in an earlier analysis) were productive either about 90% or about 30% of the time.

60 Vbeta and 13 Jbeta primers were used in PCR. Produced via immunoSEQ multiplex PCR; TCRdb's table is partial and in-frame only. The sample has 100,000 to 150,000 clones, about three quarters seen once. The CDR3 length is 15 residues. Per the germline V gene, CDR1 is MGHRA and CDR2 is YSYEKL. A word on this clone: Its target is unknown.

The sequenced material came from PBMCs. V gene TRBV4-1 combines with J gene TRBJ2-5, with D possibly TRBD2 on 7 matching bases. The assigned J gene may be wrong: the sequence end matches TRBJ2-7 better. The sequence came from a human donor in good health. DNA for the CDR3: TGCGCCAGCAGCCAGAGGGGTTTGGGGGGGCGCGAGCAGTACTTC. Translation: CASSQRGLGGREQYF.